This T cell receptor (beta chain) came from a study of T cells in localized non-small cell lung cancer. Trimming took off 6 bases at V and 0 bases at J, with 9 bases between the two ends. Germline CDR1 reads MRHNA; CDR2 reads SNTAGT. CDR3 length: 14 residues. The data were produced by immunoSEQ multiplex PCR, yet TCRdb's version contains in-frame clones alone and is incomplete. The sample shows 90,000 to 100,000 clones, under 95% of them seen only once. Study observations and caveats: Appearance in adjacent lung was seen for a median roughly 56 of the top 100 tumor clones.

As for this clone: Its antigen is currently unknown.

This material consisted of PBMCs, taken before any cancer treatment. The sequence was obtained from a woman between 35 and 70 years old with stage II squamous cell lung carcinoma. V usage is TRBV6-4 and J usage is TRBJ2-1; D might be TRBD2 (6 bases). The CDR3 here is CASRRESSYNEQFF. The CDR3 DNA reads TGTGCCAGCAGACGGGAGAGCTCCTACAATGAGCAGTTCTTC.